The 24 T cell receptor beta chains reported below all come from one sample, sequenced in a study of T-cell memory formation after mild COVID-19. TCRdb fed the 5' RACE reads into MiXCR, producing one record per CDR3 protein. The sample contains around 140,000 distinct CDR3 sequences, 5.5% to 7% of which appear only once. Sequencing was carried out using PBMCs or a T cell subset sorted from them (not recorded which). The receptors were sampled from an adult woman who had mild COVID-19 (a few samples of this study predate the infection). Cell type and time point are not known.

In its sample, this clonotype was seen many times. This chain links TRBV12-3 or TRBV12-4 with TRBJ2-1, with 7 bases fitting TRBD2. The CDR3 runs to 15 residues. The junction had 9 bases not matched to a gene; V was cut back by 7 bases and J by 3 bases. The CDR3 DNA follows: TGTGCCAGCACCCTTAGCGGGCTAGACTACAATGAGCAGTTCTTC. Translation gives CASTLSGLDYNEQFF.

Only a few counts were recorded for this clonotype. The chain couples TRBV6-5 to TRBJ2-7, with D maybe TRBD1 (5 bases). Germline V gene lookup returns CDR1 MNHEY and CDR2 SVGAGI. The CDR3 loop spans 14 amino acids. Trimming stripped 6 bases from V and 3 bases from J, with 15 bases between. The CDR3: CASSDGQGNYEQYF. The CDR3 DNA reads TGTGCCAGCAGCGACGGTCAGGGAAACTACGAGCAGTACTTC.

This clonotype showed up many times. The chain joins TRBV7-9 to TRBJ2-5; 7 bases map to TRBD2. Germline V gene data show CDR1 as SEHNR and CDR2 as FQNEAQ (reference sequence). This CDR3 is built from 14 residues. V lost 7 bases and J lost 1; bases outside the gene matches: 6. The CDR3 spells CASTLAGVQETQYF. The CDR3 coding sequence is TGTGCCAGCACCCTCGCGGGAGTCCAAGAGACCCAGTACTTC.

J is TRBJ2-1 and V is TRBV18; D call uncertain. Trimming took off 2 bases at V and 0 bases at J, with 20 bases between the two ends. Germline V CDR1 and CDR2: KGHSH, LQKENI. This CDR3 region has 19 residues. The DNA of the CDR3 is TGTGCCAGCTCACCAATGGGTGGTGGTAGCTGGAGCTCCTACAATGAGCAGTTCTTC. Translated: CASSPMGGGSWSSYNEQFF.

This clonotype was counted many times. This chain uses TRBV9 with TRBJ2-7; D may be TRBD1 (6 bases). V was trimmed by 0 bases and J by 2 bases, leaving 12 bases between them. Germline V gives CDR1 SGDLS, CDR2 YYNGEE. CDR3 length equals 15 residues. The CDR3 DNA reads as TGTGCCAGCAGCGTAGGTTCAGGGGAAACCTACGAGCAGTACTTC. Translation gives CASSVGSGETYEQYF.

This clonotype was seen at least ten times. The V gene is TRBV4-2, the J gene TRBJ1-5, with 7 bases lining up with TRBD1. Germline CDR1 LGHNA, CDR2 YNFKEQ. Trimming removed 6 bases from V and 2 bases from J; junction bases left unmatched: 4. CDR3 length: 14 amino acids. CDR3 DNA sequence: TGTGCCAGCAGGAAAACAGGGGGCAATCAGCCCCAGCATTTT. Its translation is CASRKTGGNQPQHF.

In its sample, this clonotype was seen a few times. V usage is TRBV19 and J usage is TRBJ2-2; the D is unclear. CDR3 length: 15 residues. V lost 6 bases, J lost 2 bases, and 13 bases lay in between. Germline CDR1 reads LNHDA; CDR2 reads SQIVND (reference sequence). The DNA for the CDR3 is TGTGCCAGTAGGGTAGGGCAGGTCAACACCGGGGAGCTGTTTTTT. As protein: CASRVGQVNTGELFF.

V is TRBV29-1 and J is TRBJ2-5, with a tentative D call TRBD1 (5 bases). CDR3 length: 12 residues. V gave up 3 bases and J gave up 2 bases, with 7 bases separating them. Per the germline V gene, CDR1 is SQVTM and CDR2 is ANQGSEA. The DNA for the CDR3 is TGCAGCGTTGATAACAGGCAAGAGACCCAGTACTTC. Translation gives CSVDNRQETQYF.

This clonotype was observed at least ten times. CDR3 protein: CASRVLADTQYF. DNA for the CDR3: TGTGCCAGCAGGGTACTAGCCGATACGCAGTATTTT. This rearrangement joins TRBV2 to TRBJ2-3, with a tentative D call TRBD2 (6 bases). The V gene lost 6 bases and the J gene lost 6 bases, with 10 bases spanning the gap. The CDR3 consists of 12 residues. Germline V CDR1 and CDR2: SNHLY, FYNNEI. The variable domain in full, with the rest retrieved from reference TRBV2 and TRBJ2-3, is EPEVTQTPSHQVTQMGQEVILRCVPISNHLYFYWYRQILGQKVEFLVSFYNNEISEKSEIFDDQFSVERPDGSNFTLKIRSTKLEDSAMYFCASRVLADTQYFGPGTRLTVL.

This clonotype showed up many times. The chain uses TRBV15 and TRBJ2-5; 7 nucleotides agree with TRBD2. This CDR3 spans 16 amino acids. Germline V gene sequence: CDR1 LNHNV, CDR2 YYDKDF (reference sequence). The V gene end was trimmed by 2 bases and the J gene end by 7 bases; junction bases not matched to a gene: 13. The CDR3 region has the DNA TGTGCCACCAGCAGAAATCCCCGGGGGGATGAGGGGACCCAGTACTTC. As protein: CATSRNPRGDEGTQYF.

The J gene is TRBJ2-7, the V gene TRBV5-1; 9 nucleotides align to TRBD1. V dropped 4 bases and J dropped 4; count of bases not matched to a gene: 6. The CDR3 extends over 14 amino acids. Looked up from germline, CDR1 is SGHRS and CDR2 is YFSETQ. DNA of the CDR3: TGCGCCAGCAGCGCACAGGGGGCTAATTACGAGCAGTACTTC. This gives the protein CASSAQGANYEQYF.

This clonotype has a handful of counts. The chain carries TRBV3-1 and TRBJ2-3, with 7 bases aligning to TRBD1. Trimming removed 0 bases from V and 2 bases from J; junction bases left unmatched: 2. This CDR3 has 15 residues. CDR1 is LGHDT, CDR2 YNNKEL, per germline (reference sequence). CDR3: CASSQDGTVTDTQYF. The CDR3 DNA reads as TGTGCCAGCAGCCAAGACGGGACAGTCACAGATACGCAGTATTTT.

This clonotype appeared many times. This chain links TRBV10-3 with TRBJ2-7; D gene unclear. With 2 bases removed from V and 2 bases from J, the gap between germline ends came to 10 bases. CDR1 is ENHRY and CDR2 is SYGVKD in the germline V gene. There are 14 residues in the CDR3. The CDR3, as DNA: TGTGCCATCAGTGAGGGACGGAGAGCCTACGAGCAGTACTTC. This encodes CAISEGRRAYEQYF.

The CDR3 loop is CASSLPSGGTQYF. CDR3 bases: TGTGCCAGCAGTTTACCTTCCGGGGGTACGCAGTATTTT. The chain combines TRBV27 with TRBJ2-3; perhaps TRBD2 as D (6 bases). The V and J ends lost 2 bases and 8 bases respectively, with 11 bases between them. The length of the CDR3 is 13 residues. CDR1 and CDR2 (germline): MNHEY, SMNVEV (reference sequence).

This clonotype was recorded at least ten times. V usage is TRBV20-1 and J usage is TRBJ2-7; no definite D call. Trimming stripped 0 bases from V and 3 bases from J, with 21 bases between. CDR1 is DFQATT and CDR2 is SNEGSKA in the germline V gene (reference sequence). The CDR3 length is 17 residues. Written as DNA, the CDR3 is TGCAGTGCTAGAGATCGAAGAAGTTTTGCAGGAGTCTACGAGCAGTACTTC. Amino acid sequence: CSARDRRSFAGVYEQYF.

This clonotype was counted between two and nine times. The CDR3 coding sequence is TGTGCCAGCAGCCCGACTAGCGGGAGGGAGACCCAGTACTTC. This encodes CASSPTSGRETQYF. V is TRBV2 and J is TRBJ2-5; 13 bases line up with TRBD2. Germline loops: CDR1 SNHLY, CDR2 FYNNEI. J was trimmed by 5 bases and V by 6 bases; bases with no gene match: 3. There are 14 residues in the CDR3.

This clonotype was counted at least ten times. The rearrangement uses TRBV15 and TRBJ1-5, with D possibly being TRBD1 (6 bases). V was pared by 7 bases and J by 8 bases, with 30 bases between. Germline CDR1 is LNHNV and CDR2 is YYDKDF (reference sequence). CDR3 length: 18 residues. CDR3 DNA: TGTGCCACCACTCAAGTGGGACACCTCCGTGTCGGCGACAAGCCCCAGCATTTT. The encoded protein is CATTQVGHLRVGDKPQHF.

In its sample, this clonotype was seen many times. The rearrangement joins TRBV5-1 to TRBJ1-1; maybe TRBD1 (6 bases). V was shortened by 3 bases and J by 2 bases, with 14 bases between the two germline ends. The CDR3 sequence is 15 residues long. CDR1 and CDR2 from the germline V gene are SGHRS and YFSETQ. The CDR3 region has the DNA TGCGCCAGCAGCTCCCCGGGACAAAGAAACACTGAAGCTTTCTTT. Amino acids: CASSSPGQRNTEAFF.

This clonotype came up many times. The rearrangement uses TRBV5-6 and TRBJ2-5; no clear D. Germline CDR1 and CDR2: SGHDT and YYEEEE. Trimming took 0 bases from V and 5 from J, leaving 8 bases between them. CDR3 length: 13 amino acids. The CDR3 nucleotides are TGTGCCAGCAGCTTGGGATACGAGGAGACCCAGTACTTC. It translates to CASSLGYEETQYF.

This clonotype came up a few times. The rearrangement joins TRBV20-1 to TRBJ2-5; 9 bases agree with TRBD2. The CDR3 is 14 residues long. The trim removed 3 bases at V and 5 bases at J, leaving 7 bases unmatched. Germline-derived CDR1 and CDR2 are DFQATT and SNEGSKA (reference sequence). DNA of the CDR3: TGCAGTGCTAGGGAGGGCAGCGGGAGGGAGACCCAGTACTTC. This translates into CSAREGSGRETQYF.

V is TRBV20-1 and J is TRBJ2-2, with D possibly being TRBD2 (6 bases). CDR1 and CDR2 from the germline V gene are DFQATT and SNEGSKA (reference sequence). V was pared by 6 bases and J by 5 bases, with 16 bases between. The CDR3 consists of 14 residues. The CDR3 loop is CSAPHVGGTGELFF. CDR3 DNA sequence: TGCAGTGCGCCCCACGTGGGGGGAACCGGGGAGCTGTTTTTT.

This clonotype was observed many times. The chain carries TRBV5-1 and TRBJ2-3; no clear D gene. The CDR3 has 15 residues. V dropped 0 bases and J dropped 4 bases, with 12 bases sitting between them. Germline V gives CDR1 SGHRS, CDR2 YFSETQ. The CDR3 nucleotides are TGCGCCAGCAGCTTGGGCGAAGGGCTGGCAGATACGCAGTATTTT. This translates into CASSLGEGLADTQYF.

This clonotype has more than one count but fewer than ten. The genes are TRBV7-2 and TRBJ2-3; unclear D gene. Germline V gene lookup returns CDR1 SGHTA and CDR2 FQGNSA. V dropped 5 bases and J dropped 15 bases, with 15 bases sitting between them. The CDR3 contains 11 residues. The CDR3 sequence is CASSLLGLFYF. CDR3 nucleotide sequence: TGTGCCAGCAGCCTTCTGGGCCTCTTTTATTTT. The full variable domain, completed using reference TRBV7-2 and TRBJ2-3, is GAGVSQSPSNKVTEKGKDVELRCDPISGHTALYWYRQSLGQGLEFLIYFQGNSAPDKSGLPSDRFSAERTGGSVSTLTIQRTQQEDSAVYLCASSLLGLFYFGPGTRLTVL.

This clonotype was observed a handful of times. V gene TRBV5-1 combines with J gene TRBJ2-3; 14 bases match TRBD2. V trimming: 9 bases; J trimming: 2 bases; junction bases outside the gene matches: 5. The CDR3 is 15 residues long. Germline lookup yields CDR1 SGHRS and CDR2 YFSETQ. The CDR3: CATTTSGGATDTQYF. In nucleotides, the CDR3 is TGCGCCACCACGACTAGCGGGGGGGCCACAGATACGCAGTATTTT.